This T cell receptor beta chain was identified during a study of blood T cell repertoires in COVID-19. Study-wide background: The United States, Italy and Spain were the sources of the acute and convalescent COVID-19 samples. From T cells, B-cell-depleted T cells, or PBMCs came the material, which was cDNA or gDNA.

As handled by the study authors: Estimation of nucleated cell counts was performed using reference gene primer amplification. Sequencing was performed with immunoSEQ multiplex PCR; in TCRdb, only in-frame clones are kept and a portion is missing. V and J calls plus clone size are reproduced from that table; the DNA served to infer D and trimming. The data show 120,000 to 150,000 clones, approximately 80% seen once. With 4 bases clipped from V and 4 bases from J, the junction kept 22 bases outside the gene matches. Germline V lookup: CDR1 KGHSY, CDR2 FQNENV. The CDR3 length is 20 residues. Material for sequencing was peripheral blood. This receptor was obtained from a woman in her fifties or sixties with acute or convalescent COVID-19. The gene calls are TRBV16 and TRBJ1-1; 9 bases fit TRBD1. This CDR3 reads CASSRASGGDRARSRTEAFF. DNA for the CDR3: TGTGCCAGCAGCCGCGCCTCGGGGGGGGACAGGGCCCGATCTCGCACTGAAGCTTTCTTT.